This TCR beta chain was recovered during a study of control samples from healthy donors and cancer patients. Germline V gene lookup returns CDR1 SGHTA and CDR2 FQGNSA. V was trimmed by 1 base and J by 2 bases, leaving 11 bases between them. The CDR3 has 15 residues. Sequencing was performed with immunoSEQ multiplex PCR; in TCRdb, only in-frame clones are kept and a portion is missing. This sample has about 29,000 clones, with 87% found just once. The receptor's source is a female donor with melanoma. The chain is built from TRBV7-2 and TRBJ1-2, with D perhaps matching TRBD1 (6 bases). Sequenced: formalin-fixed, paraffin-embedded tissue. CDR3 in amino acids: CASSLGGGLNYGYTF. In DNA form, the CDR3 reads TGTGCCAGCAGCTTAGGGGGGGGCCTAAACTATGGCTACACCTTC.